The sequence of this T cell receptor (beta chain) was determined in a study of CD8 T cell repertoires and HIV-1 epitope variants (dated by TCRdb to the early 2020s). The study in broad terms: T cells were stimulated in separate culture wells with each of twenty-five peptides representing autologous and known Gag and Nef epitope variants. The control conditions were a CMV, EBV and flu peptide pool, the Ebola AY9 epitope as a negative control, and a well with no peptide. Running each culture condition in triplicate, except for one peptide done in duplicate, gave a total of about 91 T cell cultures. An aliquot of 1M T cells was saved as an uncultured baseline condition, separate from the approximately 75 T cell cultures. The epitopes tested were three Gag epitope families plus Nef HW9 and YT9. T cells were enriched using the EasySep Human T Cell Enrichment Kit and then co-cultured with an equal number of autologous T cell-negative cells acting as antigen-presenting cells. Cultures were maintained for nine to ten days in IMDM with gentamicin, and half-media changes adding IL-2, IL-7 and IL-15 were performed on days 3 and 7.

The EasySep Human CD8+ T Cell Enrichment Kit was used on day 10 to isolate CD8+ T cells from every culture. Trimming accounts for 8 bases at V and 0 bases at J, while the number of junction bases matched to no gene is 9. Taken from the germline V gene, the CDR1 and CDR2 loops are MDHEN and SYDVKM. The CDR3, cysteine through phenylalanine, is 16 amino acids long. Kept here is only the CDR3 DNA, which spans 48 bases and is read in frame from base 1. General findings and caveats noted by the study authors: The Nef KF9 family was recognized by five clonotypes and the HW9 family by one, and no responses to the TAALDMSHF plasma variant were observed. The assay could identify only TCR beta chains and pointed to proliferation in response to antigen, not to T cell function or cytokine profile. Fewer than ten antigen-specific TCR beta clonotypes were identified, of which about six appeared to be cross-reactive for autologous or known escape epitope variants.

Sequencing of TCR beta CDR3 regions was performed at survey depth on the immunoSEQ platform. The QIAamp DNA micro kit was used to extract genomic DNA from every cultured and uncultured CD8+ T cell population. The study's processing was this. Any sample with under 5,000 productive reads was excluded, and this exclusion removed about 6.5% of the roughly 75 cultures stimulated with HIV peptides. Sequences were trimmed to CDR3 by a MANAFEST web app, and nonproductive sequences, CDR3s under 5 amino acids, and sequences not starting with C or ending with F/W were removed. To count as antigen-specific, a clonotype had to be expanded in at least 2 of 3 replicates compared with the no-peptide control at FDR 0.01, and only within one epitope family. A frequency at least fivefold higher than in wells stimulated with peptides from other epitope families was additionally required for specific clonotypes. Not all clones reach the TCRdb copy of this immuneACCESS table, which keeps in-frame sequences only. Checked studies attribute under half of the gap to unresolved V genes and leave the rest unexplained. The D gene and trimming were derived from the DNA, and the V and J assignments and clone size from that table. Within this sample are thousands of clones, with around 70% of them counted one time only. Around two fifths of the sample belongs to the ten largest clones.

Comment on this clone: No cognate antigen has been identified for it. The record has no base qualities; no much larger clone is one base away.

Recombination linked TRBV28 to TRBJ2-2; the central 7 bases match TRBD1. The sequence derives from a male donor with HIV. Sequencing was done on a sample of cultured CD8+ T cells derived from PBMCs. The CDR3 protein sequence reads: CASYKEGQPNTGELFF. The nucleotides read TGTGCCAGCTACAAAGAGGGACAGCCGAACACCGGGGAGCTGTTTTTT.